This entry describes one T cell receptor beta chain. Its antigen remains unknown. This entry is derived from a study of cytomegalovirus exposure and HLA in healthy donors. PCR employed 60 Vbeta and 13 Jbeta primers. The data were produced by immunoSEQ multiplex PCR, yet TCRdb's version contains in-frame clones alone and is incomplete. The sample yields about 180,000 clones, 65% to 80% seen once. Broader study findings: Specificity of a few CMV-associated chains for CMV antigens was verified in vitro. A later examination showed that TCR association rates differed by HLA locus, with DRB1 most and HLA-C fewest. The analysis excluded some indistinguishable V segments, including TRBV6-2 and TRBV6-3.

From germline, CDR1 is MGHRA and CDR2 YSYEKL. The CDR3 is 11 residues long. Trimming took off 4 bases at V and 5 bases at J, with 6 bases between the two ends. Input material: PBMCs. The receptor comes from a woman aged 25 to 39 in good health and CMV-seropositive. The chain combines TRBV4-1 with TRBJ2-7; D is ambiguous. CDR3 sequence reads: CASSLQDEQYF. In nucleotides, the CDR3 is TGCGCCAGCAGCCTTCAGGACGAGCAGTACTTC.